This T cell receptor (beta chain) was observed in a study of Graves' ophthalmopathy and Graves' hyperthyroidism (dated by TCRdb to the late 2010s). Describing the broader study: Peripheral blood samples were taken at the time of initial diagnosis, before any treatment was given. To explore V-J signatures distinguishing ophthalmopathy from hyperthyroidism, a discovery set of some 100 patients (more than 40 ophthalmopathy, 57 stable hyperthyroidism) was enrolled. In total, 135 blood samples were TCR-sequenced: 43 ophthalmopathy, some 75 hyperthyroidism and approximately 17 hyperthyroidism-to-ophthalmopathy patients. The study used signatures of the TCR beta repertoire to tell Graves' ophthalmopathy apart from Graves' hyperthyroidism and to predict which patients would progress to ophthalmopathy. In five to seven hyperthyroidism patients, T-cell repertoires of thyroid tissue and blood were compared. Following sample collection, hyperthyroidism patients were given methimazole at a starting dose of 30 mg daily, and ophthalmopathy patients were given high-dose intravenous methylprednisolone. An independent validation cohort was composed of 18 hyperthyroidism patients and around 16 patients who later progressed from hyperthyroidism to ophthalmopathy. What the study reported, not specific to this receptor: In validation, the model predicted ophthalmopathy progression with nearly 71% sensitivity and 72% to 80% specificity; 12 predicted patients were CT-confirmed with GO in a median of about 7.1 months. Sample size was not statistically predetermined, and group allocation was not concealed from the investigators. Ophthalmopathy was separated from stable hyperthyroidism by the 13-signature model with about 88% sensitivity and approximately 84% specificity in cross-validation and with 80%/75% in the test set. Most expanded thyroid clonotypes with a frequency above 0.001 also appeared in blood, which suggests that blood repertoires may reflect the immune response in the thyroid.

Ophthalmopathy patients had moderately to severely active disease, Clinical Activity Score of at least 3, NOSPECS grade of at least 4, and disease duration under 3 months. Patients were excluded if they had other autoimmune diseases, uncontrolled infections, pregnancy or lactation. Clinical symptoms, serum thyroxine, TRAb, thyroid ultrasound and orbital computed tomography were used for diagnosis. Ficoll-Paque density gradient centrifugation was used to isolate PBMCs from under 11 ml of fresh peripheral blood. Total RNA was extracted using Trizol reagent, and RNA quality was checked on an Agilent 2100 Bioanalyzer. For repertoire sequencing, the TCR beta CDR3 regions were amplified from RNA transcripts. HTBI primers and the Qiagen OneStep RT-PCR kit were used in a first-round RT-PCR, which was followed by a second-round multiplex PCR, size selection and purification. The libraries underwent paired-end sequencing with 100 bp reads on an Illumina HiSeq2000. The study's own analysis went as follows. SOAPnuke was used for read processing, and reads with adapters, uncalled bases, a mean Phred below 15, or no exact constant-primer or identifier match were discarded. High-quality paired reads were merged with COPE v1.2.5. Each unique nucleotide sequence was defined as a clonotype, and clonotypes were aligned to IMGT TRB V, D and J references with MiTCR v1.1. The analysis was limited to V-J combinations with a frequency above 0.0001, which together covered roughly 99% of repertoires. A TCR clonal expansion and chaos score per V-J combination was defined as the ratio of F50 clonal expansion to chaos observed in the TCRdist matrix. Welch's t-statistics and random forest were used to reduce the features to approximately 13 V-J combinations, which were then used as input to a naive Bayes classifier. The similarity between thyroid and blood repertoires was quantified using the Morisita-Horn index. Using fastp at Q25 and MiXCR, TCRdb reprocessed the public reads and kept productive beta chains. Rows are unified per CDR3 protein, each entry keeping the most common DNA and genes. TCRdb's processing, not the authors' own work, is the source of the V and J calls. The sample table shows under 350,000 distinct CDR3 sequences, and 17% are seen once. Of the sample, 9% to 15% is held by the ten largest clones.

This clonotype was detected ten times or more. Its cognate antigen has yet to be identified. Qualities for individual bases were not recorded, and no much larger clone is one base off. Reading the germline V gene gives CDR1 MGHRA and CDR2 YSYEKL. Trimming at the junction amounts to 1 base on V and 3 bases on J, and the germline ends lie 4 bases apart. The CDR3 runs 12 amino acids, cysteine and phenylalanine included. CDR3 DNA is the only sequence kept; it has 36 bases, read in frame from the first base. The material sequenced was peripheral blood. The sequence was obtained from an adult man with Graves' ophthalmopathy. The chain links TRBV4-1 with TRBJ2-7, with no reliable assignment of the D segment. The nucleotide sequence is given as TGCGCCAGCAGCCAAGCGGGCTACGAGCAGTACTTC. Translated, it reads CASSQAGYEQYF.